A selection of T cell receptor beta chains follows, all from one sample in a study of blood T cell repertoires in COVID-19. TCRdb's copy holds only in-frame clones and misses some; the assay was immunoSEQ multiplex PCR. The sample contains approximately 110,000 clones, roughly 79% of which appear only once. Sample: peripheral blood. Every receptor here comes from a woman aged 70 to 79 with acute or convalescent COVID-19. CDR3s include the opening cysteine and the closing phenylalanine or tryptophan. A D gene is named only where the DNA matches it firmly. Clone size is shown for a subset of rows, as once, few, many or a class of expanded clone.

>TRBJ1-4|TRBV28|-|-
TGTGCCAGCAGTTCCCCCGGGACCAGGGAGGGAAAACTGTTTTTT
CASSSPGTREGKLFF
>TRBJ1-2|TRBV7-3|TRBD1|-
TGTGCCAGCAGCCCATCCGGGACAGGGGTCGGCTACACCTTC
CASSPSGTGVGYTF
>TRBJ1-2|TRBV19|TRBD1|-
TGTGCCAGTAGTAGACAGGGGATCAACGGGGACTATGGCTACACCTTC
CASSRQGINGDYGYTF
>TRBJ1-3|TRBV30|TRBD1|few
TGTGCCTGGGGGGGTGGACAGGGGGCAAAATGGAGATGGAACACCATATATTTT
CAWGGGQGAKWRWNTIYF
>TRBJ2-7|TRBV11-2|TRBD1|many
TGTGCCAGCAGCTTCGGGACAGAATCCTACGAGCAGTACTTC
CASSFGTESYEQYF
>TRBJ1-5|TRBV10-3|-|-
TGTGCCATCAGTGAGTCGGGGGGGGAGGGACCCCAGCATTTT
CAISESGGEGPQHF
>TRBJ1-4|TRBV28|TRBD1|few
TGTGCCAGCAGCTCGCAGGGGGCGAGGGGGGAAAAACTGTTTTTT
CASSSQGARGEKLFF
>TRBJ2-7|TRBV7-6|TRBD1|once
TGTGCCAGCAGCCCACAGGGGAAAGACGAGCAGTACTTC
CASSPQGKDEQYF
>TRBJ1-2|TRBV28|-|-
TGTGCCAGCAGTTTCCACAGGGAGAACTATGGCTACACCTTC
CASSFHRENYGYTF
>TRBJ2-5|TRBV7-7|TRBD1|-
TGTGCCACCGTCAGGGGGGAGACCCAGTACTTC
CATVRGETQYF
>TRBJ2-3|TRBV9|-|-
TGTGCCAGCAGCTCTCGTTCAGATACGCAGTATTTT
CASSSRSDTQYF
>TRBJ2-5|TRBV5-1|TRBD2|-
TGCGCCAGCAGCTCATTAGCGGGACGGCAAGAGACCCAGTACTTC
CASSSLAGRQETQYF
>TRBJ2-7|TRBV5-1|TRBD1|-
TGCGCCAGCAGCTTGGCAGGGGGCTCGTACGAGCAGTACTTC
CASSLAGGSYEQYF
>TRBJ2-3|TRBV19|-|-
TGTGCCAGTAGTGCCCCGATCCTAGCGAGCACAGATACGCAGTATTTT
CASSAPILASTDTQYF
>TRBJ2-3|TRBV28|-|-
TGTGCCAGCAGTCGACAGTACACAGATACGCAGTATTTT
CASSRQYTDTQYF
>TRBJ2-1|TRBV4-1|-|-
TGCGCCAGCAGCCAAAATCCCGGTAGCGCGAGCTCCTACAATGAGCAGTTCTTC
CASSQNPGSASSYNEQFF
>TRBJ1-2|TRBV4-3|-|-
TGCGCCAGCAGCCAAGGGAGGGTGGCAGACACACTATATGGCTACACCTTC
CASSQGRVADTLYGYTF
>TRBJ2-5|TRBV28|-|-
TGTGCCAGCAGTTTTGCCGGGGGAGAGACCCAGTACTTC
CASSFAGGETQYF
>TRBJ1-5|TRBV19|TRBD1|few
TGTGCCAGTAGTATCGCCCCCGGGACAGGGAATCAGCCCCAGCATTTT
CASSIAPGTGNQPQHF
>TRBJ1-4|TRBV6-2/TRBV6-3|-|-
TGTGCCAGCAGTTACGTCGGCAGGGGTTTTGAAAAACTGTTTTTT
CASSYVGRGFEKLFF
>TRBJ2-3|TRBV6-5|TRBD2|-
TGTGCCAGCAGTTCCCTAGCGGGAGGAACAGATACGCAGTATTTT
CASSSLAGGTDTQYF
>TRBJ1-2|TRBV10-3|TRBD1|-
TGTGCCATCAGGGAGGAGGCGGGACAGGGTCCGTCCAACTATGGCTACACCTTC
CAIREEAGQGPSNYGYTF
>TRBJ2-5|TRBV6-6|TRBD1|-
TGTGCCAGCAGTAACTTCGGACAGGGGTGGGAGACCCAGTACTTC
CASSNFGQGWETQYF
>TRBJ1-1|TRBV11-2|-|-
TGTGCCAGCAGCTTGGAGAGGAACCGTGAAGCTTTCTTT
CASSLERNREAFF
>TRBJ1-6|TRBV15|-|-
TGTGCCACCAGCAGCGAGGGTCTCCCTCTCCACTTT
CATSSEGLPLHF
>TRBJ2-2|TRBV29-1|-|-
TGCAGCGCCCCGACAGGCCCCGGGGAGCTGTTTTTT
CSAPTGPGELFF
>TRBJ2-7|TRBV7-9|-|few
TGTGCCAGCAGCTGGACATTGGAGGGCCCCTACGAGCAGTACTTC
CASSWTLEGPYEQYF
>TRBJ1-1|TRBV19|-|-
TGTGCCAGTACCACTGGATGGCAGGCGAACACTGAAGCTTTCTTT
CASTTGWQANTEAFF
>TRBJ1-2|TRBV6-5|-|-
TGTGCCAGCAGTTACATCGGGGAAGGCTACACCTTC
CASSYIGEGYTF
>TRBJ2-3|TRBV28|TRBD2|-
TGTGCCAGCAGTTCCCGACTAGCGGGAGGCTCAGATACGCAGTATTTT
CASSSRLAGGSDTQYF
>TRBJ2-4|TRBV6-2/TRBV6-3|TRBD1|-
TGTGCCAGCAGTTACACTAGACAGGGAAATATGGTCTTC
CASSYTRQGNMVF
>TRBJ1-1|TRBV12-5|TRBD1|few
TGTGCTAGTGGTACAGGGGGCGGCACTGAAGCTTTCTTT
CASGTGGGTEAFF
>TRBJ2-1|TRBV7-2|TRBD1|once
TGTGCCAGCAGCATAAACAGGGGGACCTACAATGAGCAGTTCTTC
CASSINRGTYNEQFF
>TRBJ2-1|TRBV2|TRBD2|-
TGTGCCAGCGCGACTAGCTATCAGTTCTTC
CASATSYQFF
>TRBJ1-1|TRBV7-2|-|-
TGTGCCAGCAGCCCCTCCAGGGGTTTGAACACTGAAGCTTTCTTT
CASSPSRGLNTEAFF
>TRBJ1-2|TRBV5-5|-|-
TGTGCCAGCAGCGGGGGGGGCAGGTATGGCTACACCTTC
CASSGGGRYGYTF
>TRBJ2-1|TRBV5-6|TRBD2|-
TGTGCCAGCAGCTTTCCTAGCGGGAGCTACAATGAGCAGTTCTTC
CASSFPSGSYNEQFF
>TRBJ2-1|TRBV9|TRBD2|-
TGTGCCAGCAGCTCGGGACTAGCGGGAGGGTCCTACAATGAGCAGTTCTTC
CASSSGLAGGSYNEQFF
>TRBJ2-7|TRBV6-9|-|once
TGTGCCAGCAGTTATTCCCAGGGAAGCCACGAGCAGTACTTC
CASSYSQGSHEQYF
>TRBJ1-1|TRBV7-2|TRBD1|few
TGTGCCAGCAGCGCAGGACAGGGCCCTGAAGCTTTCTTT
CASSAGQGPEAFF
>TRBJ1-6|TRBV4-3|TRBD1|-
TGCGCCAGCAGCCGAGACAGGGGCTTATCACCCCTCCACTTT
CASSRDRGLSPLHF
>TRBJ2-7|TRBV5-1|TRBD1|-
TGCGCCAGCAGCTTGGAACAGGGGGCCTACGAGCAGTACTTC
CASSLEQGAYEQYF
>TRBJ1-4|TRBV5-1|TRBD1|-
TGCGCCAGCAGCACCACAGGGGGGGATGAAAAACTGTTTTTT
CASSTTGGDEKLFF
>TRBJ2-1|TRBV28|-|-
TGTGCCAGCAGTTTATTCCCTGGGCAGGTGGGGCATGAGCAGTTCTTC
CASSLFPGQVGHEQFF
>TRBJ2-3|TRBV6-2/TRBV6-3|-|-
TGTGCCAGCAGTTACGCTGGCGGCGGGGATACGCAGTATTTT
CASSYAGGGDTQYF
>TRBJ1-1|TRBV6-5|TRBD1|-
TGTGCCAGCAGCCTTCGACAGGGTAGCACTGAAGCTTTCTTT
CASSLRQGSTEAFF
>TRBJ1-5|TRBV5-5|-|-
TGTGCCAGCAGCCCCGGACAGTATAGCAATCAGCCCCAGCATTTT
CASSPGQYSNQPQHF
>TRBJ2-1|TRBV2|TRBD2|-
TGTGCCAGCAGTGAAGCGATGAGACTAGCGGGCTACAATGAGCAGTTCTTC
CASSEAMRLAGYNEQFF
>TRBJ2-1|TRBV30|TRBD2|-
TGTGCCTGGAGTACTAGCGGGAGGTATCCTATCTCCTACAATGAGCAGTTCTTC
CAWSTSGRYPISYNEQFF
>TRBJ1-4|TRBV4-3|-|-
TGCGCCAGCAGCCAAGAACGCGGGGAAAAACTGTTTTTT
CASSQERGEKLFF
>TRBJ2-1|TRBV7-9|-|-
TGTGCCAGCAGCTTAGTTCGGTCGGATGAGCAGTTCTTC
CASSLVRSDEQFF
>TRBJ2-7|TRBV28|TRBD2|-
TGTGCCAGCAGTTTAACGCTAGCGGGGTCCTACGAGCAGTACTTC
CASSLTLAGSYEQYF
>TRBJ1-5|TRBV19|TRBD1|-
TGTGCCAGTAGTAGGTACGACAGGGCTAGCAATCAGCCCCAGCATTTT
CASSRYDRASNQPQHF
>TRBJ1-5|TRBV19|TRBD1|-
TGTGCCAGTAGAACGACAGGGCTTAATCAGCCCCAGCATTTT
CASRTTGLNQPQHF
>TRBJ2-3|TRBV4-3|-|-
TGCGCCAGCAGCCAAGCGGGAGCGGGCACAGATACGCAGTATTTT
CASSQAGAGTDTQYF
>TRBJ1-4|TRBV6-5|TRBD1|many
TGTGCCAGCAGTTACTCGACAGGGGTTGATGAAAAACTGTTTTTT
CASSYSTGVDEKLFF